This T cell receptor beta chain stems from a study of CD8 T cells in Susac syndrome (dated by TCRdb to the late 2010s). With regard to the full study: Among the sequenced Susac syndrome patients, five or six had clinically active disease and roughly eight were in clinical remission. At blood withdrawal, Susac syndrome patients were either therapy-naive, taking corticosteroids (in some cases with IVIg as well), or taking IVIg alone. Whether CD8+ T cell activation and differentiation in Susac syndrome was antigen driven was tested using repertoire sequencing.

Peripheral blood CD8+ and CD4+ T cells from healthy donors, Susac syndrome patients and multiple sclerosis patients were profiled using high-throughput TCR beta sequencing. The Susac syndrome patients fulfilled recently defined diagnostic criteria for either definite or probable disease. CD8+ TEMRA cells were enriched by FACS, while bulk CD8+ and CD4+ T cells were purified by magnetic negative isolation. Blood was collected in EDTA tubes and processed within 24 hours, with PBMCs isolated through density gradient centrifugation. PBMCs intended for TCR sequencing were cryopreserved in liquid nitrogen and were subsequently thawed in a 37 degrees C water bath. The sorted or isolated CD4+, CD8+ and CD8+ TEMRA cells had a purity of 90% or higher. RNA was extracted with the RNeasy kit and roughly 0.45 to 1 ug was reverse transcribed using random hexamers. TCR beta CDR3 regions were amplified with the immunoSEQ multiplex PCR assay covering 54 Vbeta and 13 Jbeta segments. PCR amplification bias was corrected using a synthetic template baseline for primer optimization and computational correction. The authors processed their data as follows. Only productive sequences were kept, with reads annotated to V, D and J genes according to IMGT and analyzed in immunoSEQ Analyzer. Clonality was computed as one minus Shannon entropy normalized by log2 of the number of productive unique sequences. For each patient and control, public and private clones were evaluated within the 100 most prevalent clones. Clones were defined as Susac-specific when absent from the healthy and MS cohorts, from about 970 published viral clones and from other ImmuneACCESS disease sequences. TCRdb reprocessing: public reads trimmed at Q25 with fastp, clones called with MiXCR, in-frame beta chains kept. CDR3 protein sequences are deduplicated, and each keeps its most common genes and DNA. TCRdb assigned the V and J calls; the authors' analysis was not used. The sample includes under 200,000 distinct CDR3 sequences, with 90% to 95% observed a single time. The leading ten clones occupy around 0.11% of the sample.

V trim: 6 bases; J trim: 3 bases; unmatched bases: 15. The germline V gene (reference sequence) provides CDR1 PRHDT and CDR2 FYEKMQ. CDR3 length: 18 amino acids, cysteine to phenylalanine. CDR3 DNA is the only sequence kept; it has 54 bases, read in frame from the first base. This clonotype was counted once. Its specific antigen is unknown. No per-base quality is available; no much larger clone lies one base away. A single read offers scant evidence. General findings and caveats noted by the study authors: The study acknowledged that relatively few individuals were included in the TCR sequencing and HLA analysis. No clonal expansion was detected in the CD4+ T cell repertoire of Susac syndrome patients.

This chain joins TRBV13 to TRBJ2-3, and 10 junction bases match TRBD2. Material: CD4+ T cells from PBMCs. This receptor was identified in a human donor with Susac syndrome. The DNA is TGTGCCAGCAGTTCATTCAAGATGACTAGCGGGTTGACAGATACGCAGTATTTT. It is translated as CASSSFKMTSGLTDTQYF. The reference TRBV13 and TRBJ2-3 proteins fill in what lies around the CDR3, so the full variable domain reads AAGVIQSPRHLIKEKRETATLKCYPIPRHDTVYWYQQGPGQDPQFLISFYEKMQSDKGSIPDRFSAQQFSDYHSELNMSSLELGDSALYFCASSSFKMTSGLTDTQYFGPGTRLTVL.